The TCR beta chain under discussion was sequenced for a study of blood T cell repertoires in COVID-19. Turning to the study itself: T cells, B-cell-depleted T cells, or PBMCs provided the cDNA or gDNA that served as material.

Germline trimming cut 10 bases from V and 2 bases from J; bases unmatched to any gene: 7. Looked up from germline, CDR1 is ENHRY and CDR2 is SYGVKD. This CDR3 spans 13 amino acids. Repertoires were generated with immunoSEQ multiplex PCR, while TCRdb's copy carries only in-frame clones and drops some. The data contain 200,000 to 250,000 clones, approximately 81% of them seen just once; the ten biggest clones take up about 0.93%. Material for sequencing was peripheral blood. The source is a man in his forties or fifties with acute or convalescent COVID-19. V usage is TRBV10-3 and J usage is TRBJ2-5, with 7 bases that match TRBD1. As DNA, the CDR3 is TGTGCCACCTCCTACAGGGGACAAGAGACCCAGTACTTC. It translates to CATSYRGQETQYF.